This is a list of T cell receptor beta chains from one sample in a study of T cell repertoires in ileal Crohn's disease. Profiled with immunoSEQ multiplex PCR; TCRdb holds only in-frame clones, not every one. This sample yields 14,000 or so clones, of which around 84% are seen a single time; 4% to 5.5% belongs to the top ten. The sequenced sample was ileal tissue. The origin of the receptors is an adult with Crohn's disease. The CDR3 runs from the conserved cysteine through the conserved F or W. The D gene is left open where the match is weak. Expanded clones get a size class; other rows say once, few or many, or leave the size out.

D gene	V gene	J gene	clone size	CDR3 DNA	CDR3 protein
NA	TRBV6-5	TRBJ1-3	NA	TGTGCCAGCAATTCAGGCGACTCTGGAAACACCATATATTTT	CASNSGDSGNTIYF
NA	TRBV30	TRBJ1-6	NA	TGTGCCTGGAGCGCAGGGTCGCATAATTCACCCCTCCACTTT	CAWSAGSHNSPLHF
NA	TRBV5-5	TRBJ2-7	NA	TGTGCCAGCAGCTTGGAACACCCCTCCTACGAGCAGTACTTC	CASSLEHPSYEQYF
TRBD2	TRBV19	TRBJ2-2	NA	TGTGCCAGTAGTATATTAGGCGGGGGCACCGGGGAGCTGTTTTTT	CASSILGGGTGELFF
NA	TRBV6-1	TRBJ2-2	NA	TGTGCCAGCACCAAACCCGGGGGACGGGGGATGTGGCTGTTTTTT	CASTKPGGRGMWLFF
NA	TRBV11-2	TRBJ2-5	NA	TGTGCCAGCAGCACCCCGGTCGGGTGGACCCAGTACTTC	CASSTPVGWTQYF
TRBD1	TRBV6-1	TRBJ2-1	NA	TGTGCCATAGGGGGACAGGGGGTGAATGAGCAGTTCTTC	CAIGGQGVNEQFF
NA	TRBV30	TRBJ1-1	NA	TGTGCCTGGACCCCGACAGGGAACACTGAAGCTTTCTTT	CAWTPTGNTEAFF
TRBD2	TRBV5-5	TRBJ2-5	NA	TGTGCCAGCAGTCCGGGACTAGCGGGGACGGAGACCCAGTACTTC	CASSPGLAGTETQYF
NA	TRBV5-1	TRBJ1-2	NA	TGCGCCAGCAGGTACCTACCCCGGGAGACTAACTATGGCTACACCTTC	CASRYLPRETNYGYTF
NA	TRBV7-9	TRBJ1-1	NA	TGTGCCAGCAGCCTAAGCATGGTCTCTGAAGCTTTCTTT	CASSLSMVSEAFF
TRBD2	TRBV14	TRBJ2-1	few	TGTGCCAGCAGCCAAGTTACTAGCGGGGGGTTCAATGAGCAGTTCTTC	CASSQVTSGGFNEQFF
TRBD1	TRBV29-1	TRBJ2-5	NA	TGCAGCGTCACCAGACAGGGGCCGGTGGAGACCCAGTACTTC	CSVTRQGPVETQYF
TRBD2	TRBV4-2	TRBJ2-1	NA	TGTGCCAGCAGCCAAGAACCCCTAGCGGCTCCCAACAATGAGCAGTTCTTC	CASSQEPLAAPNNEQFF
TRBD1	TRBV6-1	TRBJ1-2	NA	TGTGCCAGCAAGCCGACCAGGGGGGATCACAGTGGCTACACCTTC	CASKPTRGDHSGYTF
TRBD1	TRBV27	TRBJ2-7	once	TGTGCCAGCAGAGGACAGGGTAGTGTAGGGTACTTC	CASRGQGSVGYF
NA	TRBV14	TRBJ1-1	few	TGTGCCAGCAGCCAAGGACTCCCCGACGGTGAAGCTTTCTTT	CASSQGLPDGEAFF
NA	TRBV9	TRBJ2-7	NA	TGTGCCAGCAGCCCGACCGGGTCGGTTTCCTCCTACGAGCAGTACTTC	CASSPTGSVSSYEQYF
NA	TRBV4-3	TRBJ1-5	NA	TGCGCCAGCAGCGTACACCGGGGACAGCCCCAGCATTTT	CASSVHRGQPQHF
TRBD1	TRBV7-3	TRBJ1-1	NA	TGTGCCAGCAGCCCAACGACAGGGGCTGAAGCTTTCTTT	CASSPTTGAEAFF
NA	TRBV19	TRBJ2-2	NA	TGTGCCAGTAGTATAGATCGTGGGGAGCTGTTTTTT	CASSIDRGELFF
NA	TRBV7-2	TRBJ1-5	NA	TGTGCCAGCAGCTCTCGGGGGAATCAGCCCCAGCATTTT	CASSSRGNQPQHF
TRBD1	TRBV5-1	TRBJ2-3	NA	TGCGCCAGCAGCCTCCGGACAGGTTGGACAGATACGCAGTATTTT	CASSLRTGWTDTQYF
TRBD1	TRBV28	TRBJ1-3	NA	TGTGCCAGCAGGGACAGGGGGCGGTACACCATATATTTT	CASRDRGRYTIYF
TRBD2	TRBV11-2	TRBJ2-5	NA	TGTGCCAGCAGCAGGACTAGCGGTCTTTCGGGACAAGAGACCCAGTACTTC	CASSRTSGLSGQETQYF
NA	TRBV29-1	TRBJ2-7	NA	TGCAGCGTCGCGGGGGGGACAGGGGATTACGAGCAGTACTTC	CSVAGGTGDYEQYF
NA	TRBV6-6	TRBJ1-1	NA	TGTGCCAGCAGTCCAAAGAACACTGAAGCTTTCTTT	CASSPKNTEAFF
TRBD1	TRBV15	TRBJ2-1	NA	TGTGCCACCAGCAGTTGGGGGACAGACTACTACAATGAGCAGTTCTTC	CATSSWGTDYYNEQFF
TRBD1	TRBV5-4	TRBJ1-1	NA	TGTGCCAGCAGCTTAGACAGGGGGGGCGTGAACACTGAAGCTTTCTTT	CASSLDRGGVNTEAFF
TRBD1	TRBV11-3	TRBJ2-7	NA	TGTGCCAGCAGCTTAGGGCCAGGGGGATCCTACGAGCAGTACTTC	CASSLGPGGSYEQYF
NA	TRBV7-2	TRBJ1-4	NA	TGTGCCAGCAGCCGAGTCCCACAGGCGTCTAATGAAAAACTGTTTTTT	CASSRVPQASNEKLFF
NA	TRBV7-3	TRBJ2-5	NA	TGTGCCAGCAGCAAACTACCGCCGGCAGGGTCCTACCAAGAGACCCAGTACTTC	CASSKLPPAGSYQETQYF
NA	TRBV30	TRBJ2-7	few	TGTGCCTGGACACGAGGGAGCGTGGGCGAGCAGTACTTC	CAWTRGSVGEQYF
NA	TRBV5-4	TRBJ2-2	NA	TGTGCCAGCAGCTTCCGATCCGGGGACACCGGGGAGCTGTTTTTT	CASSFRSGDTGELFF
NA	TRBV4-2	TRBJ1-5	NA	TGTGCCAGCAGCTTACAGGTGCTGCAGGATAGCAATCAGCCCCAGCATTTT	CASSLQVLQDSNQPQHF
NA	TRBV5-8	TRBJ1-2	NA	TGTGCCAGCAGCTTGCCGCGACAGACCTATGGCTACACCTTC	CASSLPRQTYGYTF
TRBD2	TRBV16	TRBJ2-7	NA	TGTGCCAGCAGCCACCTAGCGGGGGGCAGCTCCTACGAGCAGTACTTC	CASSHLAGGSSYEQYF
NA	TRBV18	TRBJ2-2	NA	TGTGCCAGCTCACCCCGGGTCCTGCGCGACACCGGGGAGCTGTTTTTT	CASSPRVLRDTGELFF